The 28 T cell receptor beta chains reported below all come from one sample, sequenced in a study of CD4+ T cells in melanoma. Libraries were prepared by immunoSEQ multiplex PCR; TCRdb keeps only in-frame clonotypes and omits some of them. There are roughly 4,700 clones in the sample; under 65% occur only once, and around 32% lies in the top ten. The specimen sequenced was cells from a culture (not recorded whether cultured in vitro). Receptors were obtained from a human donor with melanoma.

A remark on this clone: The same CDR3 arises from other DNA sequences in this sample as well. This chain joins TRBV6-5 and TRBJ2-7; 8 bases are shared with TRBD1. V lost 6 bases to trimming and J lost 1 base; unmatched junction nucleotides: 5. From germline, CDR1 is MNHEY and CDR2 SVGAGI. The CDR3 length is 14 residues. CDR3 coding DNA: TGTGCCAGCAGCCCCGGACAGGGTTCCTACGAGCAGTACTTC. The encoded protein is CASSPGQGSYEQYF.

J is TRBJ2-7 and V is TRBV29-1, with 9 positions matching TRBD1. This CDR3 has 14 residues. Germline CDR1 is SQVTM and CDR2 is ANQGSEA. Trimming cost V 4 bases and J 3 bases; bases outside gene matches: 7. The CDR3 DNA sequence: TGCAGCGTTGGGGGCTGGGGACAGGGCTACGAGCAGTACTTC. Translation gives CSVGGWGQGYEQYF.

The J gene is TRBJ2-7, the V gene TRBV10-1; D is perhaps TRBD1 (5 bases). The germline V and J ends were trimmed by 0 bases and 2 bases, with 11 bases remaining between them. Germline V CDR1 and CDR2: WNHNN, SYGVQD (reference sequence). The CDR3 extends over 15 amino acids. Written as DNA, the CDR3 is TGCGCCAGCAGTGAGTCCCGCGACAGAGCCTACGAGCAGTACTTC. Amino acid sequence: CASSESRDRAYEQYF.

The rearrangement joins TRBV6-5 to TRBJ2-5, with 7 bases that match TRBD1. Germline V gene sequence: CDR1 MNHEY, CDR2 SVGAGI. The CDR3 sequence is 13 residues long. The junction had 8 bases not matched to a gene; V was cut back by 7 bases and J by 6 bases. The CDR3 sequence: CASTERGQKTQYF. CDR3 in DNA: TGTGCCAGCACCGAAAGGGGGCAGAAGACCCAGTACTTC.

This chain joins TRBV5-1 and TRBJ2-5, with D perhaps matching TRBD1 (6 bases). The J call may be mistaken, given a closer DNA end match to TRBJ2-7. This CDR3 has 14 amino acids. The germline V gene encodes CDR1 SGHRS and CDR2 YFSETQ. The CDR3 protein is CASSEGTLSYEQYF. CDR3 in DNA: TGCGCCAGCAGCGAGGGGACACTCTCCTACGAGCAGTACTTC.

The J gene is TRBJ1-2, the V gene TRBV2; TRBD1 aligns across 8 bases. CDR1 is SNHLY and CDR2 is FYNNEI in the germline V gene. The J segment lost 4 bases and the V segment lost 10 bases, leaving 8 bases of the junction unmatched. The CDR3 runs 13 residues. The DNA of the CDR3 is TGTGCCAACACGCAGGGGGCGACCTATGGCTACACCTTC. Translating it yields CANTQGATYGYTF. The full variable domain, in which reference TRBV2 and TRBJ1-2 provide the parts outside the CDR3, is EPEVTQTPSHQVTQMGQEVILRCVPISNHLYFYWYRQILGQKVEFLVSFYNNEISEKSEIFDDQFSVERPDGSNFTLKIRSTKLEDSAMYFCANTQGATYGYTFGSGTRLTVV.

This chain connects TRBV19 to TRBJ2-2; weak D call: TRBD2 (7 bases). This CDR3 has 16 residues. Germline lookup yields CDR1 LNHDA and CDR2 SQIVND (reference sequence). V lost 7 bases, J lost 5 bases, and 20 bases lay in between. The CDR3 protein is CASTPWAGEGTGELFF. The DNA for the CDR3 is TGTGCCAGTACCCCCTGGGCAGGGGAGGGGACCGGGGAGCTGTTTTTT.

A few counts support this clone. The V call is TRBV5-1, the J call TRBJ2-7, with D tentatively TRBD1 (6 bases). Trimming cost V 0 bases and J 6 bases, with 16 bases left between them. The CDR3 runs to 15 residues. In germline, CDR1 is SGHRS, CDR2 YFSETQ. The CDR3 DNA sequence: TGCGCCAGCAGCTTGGAACAGGGTAGGTCGGGCGAGCAGTACTTC. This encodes CASSLEQGRSGEQYF.

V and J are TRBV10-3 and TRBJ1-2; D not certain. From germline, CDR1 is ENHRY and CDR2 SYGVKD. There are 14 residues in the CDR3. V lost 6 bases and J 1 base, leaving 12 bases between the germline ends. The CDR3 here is CAIRTPGSNYGYTF. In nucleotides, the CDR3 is TGTGCCATCAGGACCCCCGGCAGTAACTATGGCTACACCTTC.

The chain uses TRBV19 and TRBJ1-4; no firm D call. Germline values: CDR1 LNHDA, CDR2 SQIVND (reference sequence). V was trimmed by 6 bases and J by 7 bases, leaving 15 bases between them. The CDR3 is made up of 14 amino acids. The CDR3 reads CASRLGSVREKLFF. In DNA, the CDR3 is TGTGCCAGTAGGCTGGGGTCGGTTCGTGAAAAACTGTTTTTT. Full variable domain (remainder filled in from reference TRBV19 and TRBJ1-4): DGGITQSPKYLFRKEGQNVTLSCEQNLNHDAMYWYRQDPGQGLRLIYYSQIVNDFQKGDIAEGYSVSREKKESFPLTVTSAQKNPTAFYLCASRLGSVREKLFFGSGTQLSVL.

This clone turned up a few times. For the CDR3, the DNA is TGTGCCAGCAGCTTTCTCGTCCAATACGAGCAGTACTTC. Protein sequence: CASSFLVQYEQYF. The J gene is TRBJ2-7, the V gene TRBV11-2, with D unclear. Germline CDR1 reads SGHAT; CDR2 reads FQNNGV. V lost 3 bases, J lost 4 bases, and 10 bases lay in between. This CDR3 has 13 amino acids.

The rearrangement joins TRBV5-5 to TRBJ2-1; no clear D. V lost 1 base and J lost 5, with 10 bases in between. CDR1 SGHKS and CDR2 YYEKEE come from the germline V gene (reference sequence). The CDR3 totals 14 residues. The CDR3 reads CASSLPGNDNEQFF. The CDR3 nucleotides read TGTGCCAGCAGCTTGCCCGGTAACGACAATGAGCAGTTCTTC.

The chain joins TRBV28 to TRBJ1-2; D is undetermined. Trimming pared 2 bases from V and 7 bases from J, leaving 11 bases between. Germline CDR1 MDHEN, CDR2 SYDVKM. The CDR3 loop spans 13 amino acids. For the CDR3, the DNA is TGTGCCAGCAGTTTAAGAGGGTTAGGTGGCTACACCTTC. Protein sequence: CASSLRGLGGYTF.

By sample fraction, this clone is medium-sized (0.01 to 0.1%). The CDR3 here is CASRSEGSNQPQHF. CDR3 DNA sequence: TGTGCCAGTAGATCAGAGGGAAGCAATCAGCCCCAGCATTTT. This sequence joins TRBV19 and TRBJ1-5; D is ambiguous. The CDR3 contains 14 residues. From germline, CDR1 is LNHDA and CDR2 SQIVND (reference sequence). Trimming cost V 6 bases and J 1 base, with 10 bases left between them.

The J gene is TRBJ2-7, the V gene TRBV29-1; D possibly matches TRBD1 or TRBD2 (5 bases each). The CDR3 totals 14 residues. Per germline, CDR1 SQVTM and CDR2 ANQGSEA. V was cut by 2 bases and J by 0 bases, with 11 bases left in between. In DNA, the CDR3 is TGCAGCGTTGAAACGGGGACGGACTCCTACGAGCAGTACTTC. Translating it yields CSVETGTDSYEQYF.

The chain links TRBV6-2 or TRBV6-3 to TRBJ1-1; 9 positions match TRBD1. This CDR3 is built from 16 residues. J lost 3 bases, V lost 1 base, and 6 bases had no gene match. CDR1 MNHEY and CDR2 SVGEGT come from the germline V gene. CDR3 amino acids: CASSYLPGQGDTEAFF. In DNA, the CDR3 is TGTGCCAGCAGTTACTTACCGGGACAGGGAGACACTGAAGCTTTCTTT.

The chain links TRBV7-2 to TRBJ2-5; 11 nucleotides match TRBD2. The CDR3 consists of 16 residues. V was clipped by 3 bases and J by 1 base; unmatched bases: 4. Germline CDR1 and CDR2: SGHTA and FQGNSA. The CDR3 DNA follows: TGTGCCAGCAGCTTGGTAGCGGGGGGGCCCCAAGAGACCCAGTACTTC. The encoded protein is CASSLVAGGPQETQYF.

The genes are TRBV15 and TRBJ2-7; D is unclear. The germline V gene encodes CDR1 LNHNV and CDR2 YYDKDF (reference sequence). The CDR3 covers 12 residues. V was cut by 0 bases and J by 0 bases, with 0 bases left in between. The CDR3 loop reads CATSRDSYEQYF. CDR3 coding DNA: TGTGCCACCAGCAGAGACTCCTACGAGCAGTACTTC.

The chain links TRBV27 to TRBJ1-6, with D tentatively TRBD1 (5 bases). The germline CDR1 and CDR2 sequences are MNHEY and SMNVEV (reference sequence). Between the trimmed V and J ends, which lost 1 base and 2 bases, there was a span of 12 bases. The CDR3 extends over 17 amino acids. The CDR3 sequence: CASSLWEGITYNSPLHF. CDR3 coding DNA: TGTGCCAGCAGTTTATGGGAGGGGATCACCTATAATTCACCCCTCCACTTT.

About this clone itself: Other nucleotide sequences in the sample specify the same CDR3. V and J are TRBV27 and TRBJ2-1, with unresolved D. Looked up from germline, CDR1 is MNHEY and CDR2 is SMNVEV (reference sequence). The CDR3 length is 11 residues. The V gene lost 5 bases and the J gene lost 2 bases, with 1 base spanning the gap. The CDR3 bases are TGTGCCAGCAGTACCTACAATGAGCAGTTCTTC. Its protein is CASSTYNEQFF.

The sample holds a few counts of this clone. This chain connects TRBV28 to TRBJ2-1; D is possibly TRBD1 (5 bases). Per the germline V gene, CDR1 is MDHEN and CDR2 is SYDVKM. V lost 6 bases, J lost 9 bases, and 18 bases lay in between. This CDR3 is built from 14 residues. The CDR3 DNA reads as TGTGCCAGCAGGCTATCGTTAGGGGTTGGTGAGCAGTTCTTC. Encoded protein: CASRLSLGVGEQFF.

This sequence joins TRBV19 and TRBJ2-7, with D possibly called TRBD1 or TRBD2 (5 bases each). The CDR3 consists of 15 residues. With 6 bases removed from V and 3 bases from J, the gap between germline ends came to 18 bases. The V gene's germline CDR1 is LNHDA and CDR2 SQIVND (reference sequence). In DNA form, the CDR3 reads TGTGCCAGTAGCCCAGGGCCCGGGGCCCACTACGAGCAGTACTTC. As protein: CASSPGPGAHYEQYF.

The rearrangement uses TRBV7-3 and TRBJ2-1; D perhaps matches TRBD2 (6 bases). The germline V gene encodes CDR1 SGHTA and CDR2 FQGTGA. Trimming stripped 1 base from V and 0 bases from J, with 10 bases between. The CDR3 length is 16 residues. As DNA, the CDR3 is TGTGCCAGCAGCTTAAATTGGCGGGGCTCCTACAATGAGCAGTTCTTC. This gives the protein CASSLNWRGSYNEQFF.

The CDR3 reads CASSLGGYRYEQYF. The DNA for the CDR3 is TGTGCCAGCAGCTTAGGGGGGTATCGCTACGAGCAGTACTTC. The rearrangement joins TRBV7-2 to TRBJ2-7; D is tentatively TRBD1 or TRBD2 (5 bases each). The germline gives CDR1 SGHTA, CDR2 FQGNSA. The CDR3 runs 14 residues. V shed 1 base and J shed 3 bases, with 10 bases lying between them.

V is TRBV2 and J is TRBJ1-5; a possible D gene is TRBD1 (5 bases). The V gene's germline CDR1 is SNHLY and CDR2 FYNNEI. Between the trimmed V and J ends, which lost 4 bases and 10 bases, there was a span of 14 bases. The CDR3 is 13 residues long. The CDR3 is CASSGQVRDPQHF. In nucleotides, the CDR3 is TGTGCCAGCAGTGGCCAAGTTAGGGACCCCCAGCATTTT.

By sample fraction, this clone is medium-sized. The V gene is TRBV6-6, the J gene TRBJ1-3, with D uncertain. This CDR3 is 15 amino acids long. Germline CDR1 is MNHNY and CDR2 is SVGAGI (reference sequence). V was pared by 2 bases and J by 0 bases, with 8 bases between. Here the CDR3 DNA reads TGTGCCAGCAGTTACATGGGAGACTCTGGAAACACCATATATTTT. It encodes CASSYMGDSGNTIYF.

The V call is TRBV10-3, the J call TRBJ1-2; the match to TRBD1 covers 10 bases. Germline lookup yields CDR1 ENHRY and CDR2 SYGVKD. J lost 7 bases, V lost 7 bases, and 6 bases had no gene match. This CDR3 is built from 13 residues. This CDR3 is CAITGTGESGYTF. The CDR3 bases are TGTGCCATCACAGGGACAGGGGAGAGTGGCTACACCTTC.

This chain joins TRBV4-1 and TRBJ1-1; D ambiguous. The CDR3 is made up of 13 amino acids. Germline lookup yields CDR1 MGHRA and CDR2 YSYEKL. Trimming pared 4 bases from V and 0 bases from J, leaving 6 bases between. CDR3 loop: CASSRRLNTEAFF. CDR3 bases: TGCGCCAGCAGCCGACGCTTGAACACTGAAGCTTTCTTT.